The 5 T cell receptor beta chains given below trace back to one sample, sequenced in a study of T cells in Graves' hyperthyroidism and ophthalmopathy. TCR beta CDR3 regions were amplified from RNA. The HTBI primer set was used in a first-round RT-PCR of the TCR CDR3. TCRdb ran MiXCR on the multiplex PCR reads and lists one entry per CDR3 protein. The sample records some 600,000 distinct CDR3 sequences, around 42% being singletons. Material: peripheral blood or thyroid tissue (not recorded which). Source of these receptors: a young woman with Graves' hyperthyroidism.

The rearrangement joins TRBV24-1 to TRBJ1-5, with TRBD1 identical over 8 bases. Germline V gives CDR1 KGHDR, CDR2 SFDVKD. CDR3 size: 16 residues. V trimming: 4 bases; J trimming: 2 bases; junction bases outside the gene matches: 6. The CDR3 sequence: CATSETGQGGNQPQHF. CDR3 DNA: TGTGCCACCAGTGAGACAGGACAGGGTGGCAATCAGCCCCAGCATTTT.

V and J are TRBV5-1 and TRBJ1-2; the D is unclear. The V and J ends lost 4 bases and 2 bases respectively, with 12 bases between them. Germline loops: CDR1 SGHRS, CDR2 YFSETQ. The CDR3 has 14 amino acids. The CDR3 DNA follows: TGCGCCAGCAGCCAAGACGCAGACAACTATGGCTACACCTTC. Protein sequence: CASSQDADNYGYTF.

This chain links TRBV10-3 with TRBJ2-7, with TRBD1 matching 8 bases. V shed 4 bases and J 4 bases; nucleotides not matched to a gene: 3. CDR1 is ENHRY and CDR2 is SYGVKD in the germline V gene. There are 13 residues in the CDR3. CDR3 sequence reads: CAISGTGLYEQYF. In nucleotides, the CDR3 is TGTGCCATCAGTGGGACAGGGCTGTACGAGCAGTACTTC.

Regarding this clonotype: Being one base from a much bigger clone, this may be a read error. V and J are TRBV7-9 and TRBJ2-6; D is uncertain. The germline V gene encodes CDR1 SEHNR and CDR2 FQNEAQ (reference sequence). The V end lost 6 bases, the J end lost 0 bases, and 9 bases lay between the germline ends. This CDR3 comprises 15 residues. The CDR3, as DNA: TGTGCCAGCAGACCCCCCGGCTCTGGGGCCAACGTCCTGACTTTC. Translating it yields CASRPPGSGANVLTF.

J is TRBJ2-5 and V is TRBV14; TRBD1 or TRBD2 may be the D gene (5 bases each). Germline V CDR1 and CDR2: SGHDN, FVKESK. V lost 5 bases and J lost 3, with 19 bases in between. The CDR3 length is 16 residues. CDR3 region: CASSSRIRERKETQYF. CDR3 coding DNA: TGTGCCAGCAGCTCGCGTATCAGGGAGCGAAAAGAGACCCAGTACTTC.